A single sample gave rise to the 14 T cell receptor beta chains below, sequenced in a study of CD8 T cells in ankylosing spondylitis. TCRdb passed the 5' RACE reads through MiXCR, listing each CDR3 protein once. Of 340,000 or so distinct CDR3 sequences detected, roughly 15% appear once; the ten largest clones hold 0.95% to 1.4%. Sample: blood, either unsorted or a sorted T cell fraction (not recorded which). The receptors come from a male donor with ankylosing spondylitis or in good health (not recorded which).

This chain links TRBV6-1 with TRBJ1-2; D is unclear. The V gene lost 6 bases and the J gene lost 5 bases, with 16 bases spanning the gap. The CDR3 sequence is 14 residues long. CDR1 and CDR2 from the germline V gene are MNHNS and SASEGT. As DNA, the CDR3 is TGTGCCAGCAGATCCCCGGGAGGAGTTTATGGCTACACCTTC. This encodes CASRSPGGVYGYTF.

The chain employs TRBV7-2 and TRBJ2-5; D is tentatively TRBD1 or TRBD2 (5 bases each). The V end was cut by 5 bases, the J end by 6 bases, with 16 bases between. CDR1 and CDR2 from the germline V gene are SGHTA and FQGNSA. The CDR3 spans 14 residues. The CDR3 DNA follows: TGTGCCAGCAGCCCCCGTGGGGACGGGAAGACCCAGTACTTC. It yields the protein CASSPRGDGKTQYF.

Only a few counts were recorded for this clonotype. This chain links TRBV5-1 with TRBJ2-7; D gene unclear. The CDR3 has 15 amino acids. V shed 1 base and J shed 0 bases, with 11 bases lying between them. Germline assignment: CDR1 SGHRS and CDR2 YFSETQ. The CDR3, as DNA: TGCGCCAGCAGCTTGAGGGCCGTGAGCTCCTACGAGCAGTACTTC. Translated, it gives CASSLRAVSSYEQYF.

This clonotype turned up a few times. The chain uses TRBV2 and TRBJ2-7; the D gene could be TRBD1 or TRBD2 (5 bases each). CDR1 SNHLY and CDR2 FYNNEI come from the germline V gene. V shed 4 bases and J shed 5 bases, with 21 bases lying between them. This CDR3 comprises 16 residues. The CDR3 DNA follows: TGTGCCAGCAGTGTTCTCCCGGGACGGCTTTCCCACGAGCAGTACTTC. It encodes CASSVLPGRLSHEQYF.

V is TRBV7-2 and J is TRBJ2-1; D is unresolved. The CDR3 extends over 14 amino acids. Trimming pared 4 bases from V and 4 bases from J, leaving 11 bases between. Germline V gene sequence: CDR1 SGHTA, CDR2 FQGNSA. CDR3 DNA: TGTGCCAGCAGCTCCATCACAATTTACAATGAGCAGTTCTTC. Amino acids: CASSSITIYNEQFF.

V gene TRBV7-2 combines with J gene TRBJ2-7, with a tentative D call TRBD2 (6 bases). Looked up from germline, CDR1 is SGHTA and CDR2 is FQGNSA. Trimming shortened V by 3 bases and J by 4 bases, and 13 bases separated the two germline ends. The CDR3 totals 14 residues. CDR3 protein: CASSFGGTRYEQYF. CDR3 DNA: TGTGCCAGCAGCTTTGGGGGGACCAGGTACGAGCAGTACTTC.

The chain has TRBV12-3 or TRBV12-4 and TRBJ2-3; the match to TRBD1 covers 8 bases. The V and J ends lost 5 bases and 5 bases, in that order; junction bases with no gene match: 6. The CDR3 has 14 amino acids. CDR3: CASSPQGVVDTQYF. The CDR3 DNA is TGTGCCAGCAGTCCACAGGGGGTGGTAGATACGCAGTATTTT.

This clonotype has at least ten counts. This chain links TRBV12-3 or TRBV12-4 with TRBJ2-3; D uncertain. Between the trimmed V and J ends, which lost 3 bases and 2 bases, there was a span of 12 bases. CDR3 length equals 15 residues. CDR3 nucleotides: TGTGCCAGCAGTTTCCTGAGCCAGGCCACAGATACGCAGTATTTT. Translation: CASSFLSQATDTQYF.

This clonotype was detected only once. The CDR3 DNA follows: TGTGCCAGCAGTGACCCCCTATCACCCCTCCACTTT. Its translation: CASSDPLSPLHF. The chain couples TRBV27 to TRBJ1-6; D unclear. This CDR3 has 12 amino acids. V lost 5 bases and J 10 bases, leaving 9 bases between the germline ends. The germline gives CDR1 MNHEY, CDR2 SMNVEV (reference sequence).

This clonotype was seen more than once but under ten times. V gene TRBV4-2 combines with J gene TRBJ2-3, with 8 bases matching TRBD2. J lost 0 bases, V lost 4 bases, and 6 bases had no gene match. This CDR3 has 16 amino acids. Germline lookup yields CDR1 LGHNA and CDR2 YNFKEQ. In nucleotides, the CDR3 is TGTGCCAGCAGCCTCGGGACTAGTCGTAGCACAGATACGCAGTATTTT. Translation gives CASSLGTSRSTDTQYF.

With regard to this clonotype: A much more abundant neighbour one base away suggests this may be a read error. The CDR3 ends on some other residue instead of the conserved phenylalanine or tryptophan, so this is likely a read error. CDR3 sequence (DNA): TGTGCCAGCAGTCCCCCTGGATGGGGACAGGGGGAGAATGGCTACACCTTA. The encoded protein is CASSPPGWGQGENGYTL. This chain links TRBV12-3 or TRBV12-4 with TRBJ1-2, with 11 positions matching TRBD1. The CDR3 spans 17 residues. Trimming removed 5 bases from V and 6 bases from J; junction bases left unmatched: 14.

This clonotype came up a few times. The V gene is TRBV27, the J gene TRBJ2-3; 12 bases are shared with TRBD1. CDR1 is MNHEY, CDR2 SMNVEV, per germline (reference sequence). The V segment lost 8 bases and the J segment 4 bases; nucleotides outside the gene matches: 4. There are 14 residues in the CDR3. CDR3 in amino acids: CASGDRGPPDTQYF. CDR3 nucleotides: TGTGCCAGCGGGGACAGGGGGCCCCCAGATACGCAGTATTTT.

This clonotype occurred a few times. The V gene is TRBV6-1, the J gene TRBJ2-6; D is perhaps TRBD1 or TRBD2 (7 bases each). Germline values: CDR1 MNHNS, CDR2 SASEGT. The CDR3 extends over 17 amino acids. Trimming removed 8 bases from V and 0 bases from J, with 17 bases in between. The CDR3: CASAGRGPISGANVLTF. The CDR3 DNA is TGTGCCAGCGCGGGGAGGGGGCCGATCTCTGGGGCCAACGTCCTGACTTTC.

The rearrangement links TRBV9 to TRBJ1-5, with TRBD1 identical over 7 bases. V dropped 4 bases and J dropped 7; count of bases not matched to a gene: 8. CDR3 size: 14 residues. Germline V gives CDR1 SGDLS, CDR2 YYNGEE. Written as DNA, the CDR3 is TGTGCCAGCAGCAAGAGACAGGGAGGGCAGCCCCAGCATTTT. Translated: CASSKRQGGQPQHF.